These 16 T cell receptor beta chains share one sample of origin, sequenced in a study of Ad26.COV2.S vaccination and SARS-CoV-2 variants. Using immunoSEQ multiplex PCR, the repertoire was profiled, and TCRdb retains in-frame clones only, with some absent. The sample records some 450,000 clones, less than 95% being singletons. As to treatment: some 20 received Ad26.COV2.S at low or high dose, single or two shots; roughly five received placebo; per-sample allocation not given. Sampling was performed 63 days after the first vaccine or placebo injection. Sequencing used peripheral blood, obtained in a trial of Ad26.COV2.S vaccine versus placebo. The source is a person aged 18 to 59 who received the Ad26.COV2.S COVID-19 vaccine or a placebo.

This chain connects TRBV5-1 to TRBJ2-2; 12 bases are shared with TRBD1. The germline V gene has CDR1 SGHRS and CDR2 YFSETQ. The CDR3 length is 16 residues. With 3 bases clipped from V and 4 bases from J, the junction kept 4 bases outside the gene matches. The CDR3 nucleotides read TGCGCCAGCAGCTGGGGACAGGGGGCGGCCACCGGGGAGCTGTTTTTT. Amino acids: CASSWGQGAATGELFF.

The rearrangement uses TRBV24-1 and TRBJ2-7; 11 bases line up with TRBD2. The CDR3 sequence is 15 residues long. V lost 4 bases to trimming and J lost 4 bases; unmatched junction nucleotides: 5. Germline V gene sequence: CDR1 KGHDR, CDR2 SFDVKD. This chain's CDR3 is CATSDGLAGGYEQYF. The CDR3 DNA reads TGTGCCACCAGTGACGGACTAGCGGGTGGTTACGAGCAGTACTTC.

The chain employs TRBV28 and TRBJ2-1, with no clear D. CDR1 and CDR2 from the germline V gene are MDHEN and SYDVKM. The V and J ends lost 2 bases and 0 bases respectively, with 8 bases between them. The CDR3 runs to 15 residues. CDR3 DNA: TGTGCCAGCAGTTTAAGGCAGCACTCCTACAATGAGCAGTTCTTC. Translation gives CASSLRQHSYNEQFF.

This chain links TRBV4-1 with TRBJ2-1, with D unclear. Trimming shortened V by 1 base and J by 3 bases, and 10 bases separated the two germline ends. CDR1 is MGHRA, CDR2 YSYEKL, per germline. This CDR3 region has 15 residues. CDR3 nucleotide sequence: TGCGCCAGCAGCCAAGTGATCCCACTCTACAATGAGCAGTTCTTC. Protein: CASSQVIPLYNEQFF.

The CDR3 protein is CASSQRPRTSGSYEQYF. In DNA form, the CDR3 reads TGTGCCAGCAGCCAAAGACCCCGGACTAGCGGGAGCTACGAGCAGTACTTC. This chain uses TRBV3-1 (or the pseudogene TRBV3-2) with TRBJ2-7; 13 bases fit TRBD2. The germline gives CDR1 LGHDT, CDR2 YNNKEL (reference sequence). V lost 2 bases, J lost 3 bases, and 7 bases stayed unmatched. The CDR3 has 17 amino acids.

The chain carries TRBV27 and TRBJ2-7; a weak D match, TRBD2 (5 bases). The CDR3 sequence is 15 residues long. V was pared by 0 bases and J by 5 bases, with 14 bases between. Germline V gives CDR1 MNHEY, CDR2 SMNVEV (reference sequence). This CDR3 reads CASSLSSGMANEQYF. The DNA of the CDR3 is TGTGCCAGCAGTTTATCCTCCGGGATGGCGAACGAGCAGTACTTC.

V is TRBV19 and J is TRBJ2-3; D is undetermined. The CDR3 spans 18 residues. Germline CDR1 and CDR2: LNHDA and SQIVND (reference sequence). Trimming stripped 5 bases from V and 0 bases from J, with 21 bases between. CDR3 protein: CASSLFRFINGSTDTQYF. The CDR3 DNA sequence: TGTGCCAGTAGTTTATTTCGCTTTATTAATGGAAGCACAGATACGCAGTATTTT. The full variable domain, rest sourced from reference TRBV19 and TRBJ2-3, is DGGITQSPKYLFRKEGQNVTLSCEQNLNHDAMYWYRQDPGQGLRLIYYSQIVNDFQKGDIAEGYSVSREKKESFPLTVTSAQKNPTAFYLCASSLFRFINGSTDTQYFGPGTRLTVL.

This rearrangement joins TRBV7-2 to TRBJ2-1, with TRBD1 matching 9 bases. The CDR3 has 15 residues. Germline V gives CDR1 SGHTA, CDR2 FQGNSA. Trimming took 8 bases from V and 8 from J; bases not matched to a gene: 13. Written as DNA, the CDR3 is TGTGCCAGCCGTCATAGGGACAGGGTCTTAGATGAGCAGTTCTTC. This gives the protein CASRHRDRVLDEQFF.

V is TRBV4-2 and J is TRBJ2-3; D is ambiguous. The V end lost 6 bases, the J end lost 0 bases, and 13 bases lay between the germline ends. This CDR3 has 15 amino acids. From germline, CDR1 is LGHNA and CDR2 YNFKEQ. CDR3 in DNA: TGTGCCAGCAGACCCAGCGTCACTAGCACAGATACGCAGTATTTT. Residues: CASRPSVTSTDTQYF.

The V and J genes are TRBV9 and TRBJ2-3, with 7 positions matching TRBD2. CDR1 is SGDLS and CDR2 is YYNGEE in the germline V gene. The CDR3 has 15 residues. V shed 7 bases and J 2 bases; nucleotides not matched to a gene: 10. CDR3 nucleotide sequence: TGTGCCAGCTCACTGACTAGCACAAACACAGATACGCAGTATTTT. It codes for CASSLTSTNTDTQYF.

A word on this clone: The sample holds other DNA sequences that translate to the same CDR3. V and J are TRBV5-1 and TRBJ2-3; possible D gene TRBD1, 7 bases. Germline assignment: CDR1 SGHRS and CDR2 YFSETQ. Between the trimmed V and J ends, which lost 0 bases and 3 bases, there was a span of 11 bases. The CDR3 totals 15 residues. CDR3 protein: CASSLGQGGTDTQYF. The CDR3, as DNA: TGCGCCAGCAGCTTGGGACAGGGAGGAACAGATACGCAGTATTTT. The full variable domain, completed using reference TRBV5-1 and TRBJ2-3, is KAGVTQTPRYLIKTRGQQVTLSCSPISGHRSVSWYQQTPGQGLQFLFEYFSETQRNKGNFPGRFSGRQFSNSRSEMNVSTLELGDSALYLCASSLGQGGTDTQYFGPGTRLTVL.

The chain carries TRBV28 and TRBJ1-1; D remains ambiguous. The CDR3 is made up of 13 amino acids. The germline CDR1 and CDR2 sequences are MDHEN and SYDVKM. V dropped 2 bases and J dropped 2 bases, with 6 bases sitting between them. The CDR3 loop reads CASSLEGNTEAFF. CDR3 in DNA: TGTGCCAGCAGTTTAGAGGGTAACACTGAAGCTTTCTTT.

V usage is TRBV30 and J usage is TRBJ2-7; 9 nucleotides match TRBD2. Trimming cost V 8 bases and J 5 bases; bases outside gene matches: 10. CDR3 length: 13 amino acids. Germline CDR1 and CDR2: GTSNPN and SVGIG (reference sequence). CDR3 DNA: TGTGCCGCATTCTTAGCGGGAGTTCACGAGCAGTACTTC. It yields the protein CAAFLAGVHEQYF. The whole variable domain, remainder taken from reference TRBV30 and TRBJ2-7, is SQTIHQWPATLVQPVGSPLSLECTVEGTSNPNLYWYRQAAGRGLQLLFYSVGIGQISSEVPQNLSASRPQDRQFILSSKKLLLSDSGFYLCAAFLAGVHEQYFGPGTRLTVT.

In this sample, this clone turned up once. This chain uses TRBV29-1 with TRBJ2-2; D is uncertain. Trimming took 3 bases from V and 1 from J, leaving 3 bases between them. The CDR3 loop spans 12 amino acids. Germline CDR1 reads SQVTM; CDR2 reads ANQGSEA. This CDR3 is CSVEENTGELFF. The CDR3 DNA sequence: TGCAGCGTTGAGGAGAACACCGGGGAGCTGTTTTTT.

The rearrangement joins TRBV6-2 or TRBV6-3 to TRBJ2-7, with TRBD1 matching 7 bases. Germline values: CDR1 MNHEY, CDR2 SVGEGT. V shed 6 bases and J 3 bases; nucleotides not matched to a gene: 11. There are 15 residues in the CDR3. CDR3 region: CASSGVRDSIYEQYF. The CDR3 coding sequence is TGTGCCAGCAGCGGGGTCAGGGACAGCATCTACGAGCAGTACTTC.

This chain joins TRBV7-8 and TRBJ2-7, with D perhaps matching TRBD2 (5 bases). Germline V gene sequence: CDR1 SGHVS, CDR2 FQNEAQ. The V and J ends lost 5 bases and 5 bases respectively, with 7 bases between them. The CDR3 is made up of 11 amino acids. In DNA, the CDR3 is TGTGCCAGCAGCCGGGATCACGAGCAGTACTTC. This codes for CASSRDHEQYF.